These T cell receptor beta chains were read from a single sample in a study of glioma-infiltrating T cells after dendritic cell vaccination. Sequencing was performed with immunoSEQ multiplex PCR; in TCRdb, only in-frame clones are kept and a portion is missing. The sample records roughly 51,000 clones, over 75% being singletons. Specimen: blood, collected before dendritic cell vaccination. The receptors originated from a human donor with glioblastoma. Each CDR3 is given with its conserved first and last residue. Each record gives: CDR3 protein, CDR3 DNA, D gene, V gene, clone size, J gene. D genes are given only for firm matches. Only part of the rows carry a size: once, few, many, or a class if the clone is expanded.

CDR3aa: CASSEGGGSTQYF
CDR3nt: TGCGCCAGCAGCGAAGGTGGCGGAAGTACGCAGTATTTT
d_gene: -
v_gene: TRBV4-3
abundance: -
j_gene: TRBJ2-3

CDR3aa: CASNTGATNGYTF
CDR3nt: TGTGCCAGCAACACAGGGGCGACTAATGGCTACACCTTC
d_gene: TRBD1
v_gene: TRBV5-6
abundance: -
j_gene: TRBJ1-2

CDR3aa: CASSSGSGGAETQYF
CDR3nt: TGTGCCAGCAGTTCGGGGAGCGGGGGGGCGGAGACCCAGTACTTC
d_gene: TRBD2
v_gene: TRBV6-1
abundance: -
j_gene: TRBJ2-5

CDR3aa: CASSRTEKETQYF
CDR3nt: TGTGCCAGCAGCCGGACTGAAAAAGAGACCCAGTACTTC
d_gene: -
v_gene: TRBV7-8
abundance: -
j_gene: TRBJ2-5

CDR3aa: CASSPDSPNQPQHF
CDR3nt: TGTGCCAGCTCCCCCGACAGTCCGAATCAGCCCCAGCATTTT
d_gene: -
v_gene: TRBV18
abundance: -
j_gene: TRBJ1-5

CDR3aa: CASSRTGGPDTEAFF
CDR3nt: TGTGCCAGCAGCCGCACAGGGGGCCCGGACACTGAAGCTTTCTTT
d_gene: TRBD1
v_gene: TRBV5-4
abundance: -
j_gene: TRBJ1-1

CDR3aa: CASSVGTGSGANVLTF
CDR3nt: TGTGCCAGCAGCGTAGGGACAGGGTCCGGGGCCAACGTCCTGACTTTC
d_gene: TRBD1
v_gene: TRBV9
abundance: -
j_gene: TRBJ2-6

CDR3aa: CASTLMQLPYGYTF
CDR3nt: TGTGCCAGCACCCTTATGCAACTGCCCTATGGCTACACCTTC
d_gene: -
v_gene: TRBV5-6
abundance: -
j_gene: TRBJ1-2

CDR3aa: CASSPRVGEQYF
CDR3nt: TGTGCCAGCAGCCCGCGGGTAGGGGAGCAGTACTTC
d_gene: -
v_gene: TRBV7-2
abundance: -
j_gene: TRBJ2-7

CDR3aa: CAISGLAVDYEQYF
CDR3nt: TGTGCCATCAGTGGACTAGCGGTGGACTACGAGCAGTACTTC
d_gene: TRBD2
v_gene: TRBV10-3
abundance: -
j_gene: TRBJ2-7

CDR3aa: CATRTGPSTDTQYF
CDR3nt: TGCGCCACTCGGACAGGGCCCAGCACAGATACGCAGTATTTT
d_gene: TRBD1
v_gene: TRBV5-1
abundance: -
j_gene: TRBJ2-3

CDR3aa: CASSGSGRGGGDTQYF
CDR3nt: TGTGCCAGCAGTGGTAGCGGGAGGGGTGGAGGAGATACGCAGTATTTT
d_gene: TRBD2
v_gene: TRBV2
abundance: few
j_gene: TRBJ2-3

CDR3aa: CASSHDRGREWTEAFF
CDR3nt: TGTGCCAGCAGCCACGACAGGGGGCGCGAGTGGACTGAAGCCTTCTTT
d_gene: TRBD1
v_gene: TRBV11-2
abundance: -
j_gene: TRBJ1-1

CDR3aa: CASRDSNYGYTF
CDR3nt: TGTGCCAGCAGGGACAGTAACTATGGCTACACCTTC
d_gene: -
v_gene: TRBV6-6
abundance: -
j_gene: TRBJ1-2

CDR3aa: CASSRGGGYGYTF
CDR3nt: TGTGCCAGCAGCCGGGGGGGCGGCTATGGCTACACCTTC
d_gene: -
v_gene: TRBV5-4
abundance: -
j_gene: TRBJ1-2

CDR3aa: CASSPRASGRADTQYF
CDR3nt: TGTGCCAGCTCACCACGGGCTAGCGGGAGGGCCGATACGCAGTATTTT
d_gene: TRBD2
v_gene: TRBV18
abundance: -
j_gene: TRBJ2-3

CDR3aa: CASSPRQGFTYEQYF
CDR3nt: TGTGCCAGCAGCCCAAGACAGGGTTTCACCTACGAGCAGTACTTC
d_gene: TRBD1
v_gene: TRBV9
abundance: -
j_gene: TRBJ2-7

CDR3aa: CASSLGTDSYNEQFF
CDR3nt: TGTGCCAGCAGCCTAGGGACAGATAGCTACAATGAGCAGTTCTTC
d_gene: TRBD1
v_gene: TRBV7-2
abundance: -
j_gene: TRBJ2-1

CDR3aa: CASSLVRQGLLSTDTQYF
CDR3nt: TGTGCCAGCAGCTTGGTTCGACAGGGGCTACTTAGCACAGATACGCAGTATTTT
d_gene: TRBD1
v_gene: TRBV5-8
abundance: -
j_gene: TRBJ2-3

CDR3aa: CASSQYTDTQYF
CDR3nt: TGTGCCAGCAGTCAGTACACAGATACGCAGTATTTT
d_gene: -
v_gene: TRBV6-6
abundance: -
j_gene: TRBJ2-3

CDR3aa: CATRQTGYGYTF
CDR3nt: TGTGCCACCCGACAGACGGGCTATGGCTACACCTTC
d_gene: -
v_gene: TRBV6-5
abundance: -
j_gene: TRBJ1-2

CDR3aa: CASSSGLAGVSDTGELFF
CDR3nt: TGTGCCAGCAGCTCGGGACTAGCGGGAGTTTCGGACACCGGGGAGCTGTTTTTT
d_gene: TRBD2
v_gene: TRBV7-2
abundance: -
j_gene: TRBJ2-2

CDR3aa: CASSYSGPLADGGQYF
CDR3nt: TGTGCCAGCAGTTACTCCGGACCCTTAGCGGACGGTGGGCAGTACTTC
d_gene: -
v_gene: TRBV6-5
abundance: once
j_gene: TRBJ2-7

CDR3aa: CASSSPGRTEAFF
CDR3nt: TGCGCCAGCAGCTCCCCAGGTCGTACTGAAGCTTTCTTT
d_gene: -
v_gene: TRBV5-1
abundance: -
j_gene: TRBJ1-1

CDR3aa: CAWAPIGATNEKLFF
CDR3nt: TGTGCCTGGGCCCCTATAGGGGCAACTAATGAAAAACTGTTTTTT
d_gene: -
v_gene: TRBV30
abundance: -
j_gene: TRBJ1-4

CDR3aa: CASSSGLAGAYEQYF
CDR3nt: TGTGCCAGCAGTTCGGGACTAGCGGGGGCCTACGAGCAGTACTTC
d_gene: TRBD2
v_gene: TRBV27
abundance: -
j_gene: TRBJ2-7

CDR3aa: CAWSDGGAKNIQYF
CDR3nt: TGTGCCTGGAGTGATGGGGGGGCCAAAAACATTCAGTACTTC
d_gene: -
v_gene: TRBV30
abundance: -
j_gene: TRBJ2-4

CDR3aa: CASSAAGGTAEAFF
CDR3nt: TGTGCCAGCAGTGCCGCAGGGGGGACTGCTGAAGCTTTCTTT
d_gene: TRBD1
v_gene: TRBV6-4
abundance: -
j_gene: TRBJ1-1

CDR3aa: CASSPTDSWRVGNTIYF
CDR3nt: TGTGCCAGCTCACCTACCGACTCGTGGCGTGTTGGAAACACCATATATTTT
d_gene: -
v_gene: TRBV18
abundance: -
j_gene: TRBJ1-3

CDR3aa: CASSPSTGWDTEAFF
CDR3nt: TGCGCCAGCAGCCCCTCGACAGGGTGGGACACTGAAGCTTTCTTT
d_gene: TRBD1
v_gene: TRBV5-1
abundance: -
j_gene: TRBJ1-1

CDR3aa: CASSFDLSNYGYTF
CDR3nt: TGTGCCAGCAGCTTTGACTTATCTAACTATGGCTACACCTTC
d_gene: -
v_gene: TRBV7-9
abundance: -
j_gene: TRBJ1-2

CDR3aa: CASSLDGGRNPYEQYF
CDR3nt: TGTGCCAGCAGCTTAGACGGCGGGAGGAATCCCTACGAGCAGTACTTC
d_gene: TRBD2
v_gene: TRBV7-2
abundance: once
j_gene: TRBJ2-7

CDR3aa: CASSYDTRDTQYF
CDR3nt: TGTGCCAGCAGCTATGATACCAGGGATACGCAGTATTTT
d_gene: -
v_gene: TRBV2
abundance: -
j_gene: TRBJ2-3

CDR3aa: CASSLGQGRRAFF
CDR3nt: TGTGCCAGCAGTTTAGGACAGGGGAGGCGAGCTTTCTTT
d_gene: TRBD1
v_gene: TRBV27
abundance: -
j_gene: TRBJ1-1

CDR3aa: CASSEDRDTYEQYF
CDR3nt: TGTGCCAGCAGTGAAGATCGGGACACCTACGAGCAGTACTTC
d_gene: -
v_gene: TRBV6-1
abundance: -
j_gene: TRBJ2-7

CDR3aa: CASSLRTGRAQNTEAFF
CDR3nt: TGTGCCAGTAGCCTGAGGACAGGGAGGGCCCAGAACACTGAAGCTTTCTTT
d_gene: TRBD1
v_gene: TRBV19
abundance: few
j_gene: TRBJ1-1

CDR3aa: CASSPTPGLAVAFF
CDR3nt: TGTGCCAGCTCCCCTACCCCCGGTTTGGCGGTAGCTTTCTTT
d_gene: -
v_gene: TRBV18
abundance: -
j_gene: TRBJ1-1

CDR3aa: CASSLVRQANTEAFF
CDR3nt: TGTGCCAGCAGCTTGGTAAGGCAGGCGAACACTGAAGCTTTCTTT
d_gene: -
v_gene: TRBV5-5
abundance: -
j_gene: TRBJ1-1

CDR3aa: CASSYSRALNTEAFF
CDR3nt: TGTGCCAGCAGTTACTCGAGAGCCTTGAACACTGAAGCTTTCTTT
d_gene: -
v_gene: TRBV6-5
abundance: -
j_gene: TRBJ1-1

CDR3aa: CASSESGGITGELFF
CDR3nt: TGCGCCAGCAGTGAGTCGGGCGGGATCACCGGGGAGCTGTTTTTT
d_gene: -
v_gene: TRBV10-2
abundance: -
j_gene: TRBJ2-2

CDR3aa: CASSLYRSMNTEAFF
CDR3nt: TGTGCCAGCAGCTTATACCGGAGCATGAACACTGAAGCTTTCTTT
d_gene: -
v_gene: TRBV7-6
abundance: once
j_gene: TRBJ1-1

CDR3aa: CASSYPWPSPGTQYF
CDR3nt: TGTGCCAGCAGTTACCCTTGGCCCTCACCGGGTACGCAGTATTTT
d_gene: -
v_gene: TRBV6-6
abundance: -
j_gene: TRBJ2-3

CDR3aa: CASSLAAQGDYGYTF
CDR3nt: TGTGCCAGCAGCTTAGCGGCCCAGGGGGACTATGGCTACACCTTC
d_gene: TRBD1
v_gene: TRBV7-2
abundance: -
j_gene: TRBJ1-2

CDR3aa: CASSLLQILAGRSYNEQFF
CDR3nt: TGTGCCAGCAGCTTACTCCAAATACTAGCGGGGCGGTCCTACAATGAGCAGTTCTTC
d_gene: TRBD2
v_gene: TRBV11-2
abundance: few
j_gene: TRBJ2-1

CDR3aa: CASSMAQGGTEAFF
CDR3nt: TGTGCCAGTAGTATGGCCCAGGGAGGCACTGAAGCTTTCTTT
d_gene: -
v_gene: TRBV19
abundance: -
j_gene: TRBJ1-1

CDR3aa: CASSSGLAREQYF
CDR3nt: TGTGCCAGCAGCTCGGGACTAGCGAGGGAGCAGTACTTC
d_gene: TRBD2
v_gene: TRBV13
abundance: -
j_gene: TRBJ2-7

CDR3aa: CASSLEGQNTEAFF
CDR3nt: TGTGCCAGCAGCTTAGAGGGACAAAACACTGAAGCTTTCTTT
d_gene: -
v_gene: TRBV11-2
abundance: -
j_gene: TRBJ1-1

CDR3aa: CASSTQGVNGYTF
CDR3nt: TGTGCCAGCAGCACCCAGGGGGTTAATGGCTACACCTTC
d_gene: TRBD1
v_gene: TRBV11-1
abundance: -
j_gene: TRBJ1-2

CDR3aa: CASRFRDSSNQPQHF
CDR3nt: TGTGCCAGCAGATTCCGGGACTCCAGCAATCAGCCCCAGCATTTT
d_gene: -
v_gene: TRBV6-5
abundance: -
j_gene: TRBJ1-5

CDR3aa: CASSLFTGYRGEAFF
CDR3nt: TGTGCCAGCAGTTTATTTACAGGGTATAGAGGTGAAGCTTTCTTT
d_gene: -
v_gene: TRBV28
abundance: -
j_gene: TRBJ1-1

CDR3aa: CASSPIDTSNTEAFF
CDR3nt: TGTGCCAGCTCACCCATCGACACGTCGAACACTGAAGCTTTCTTT
d_gene: -
v_gene: TRBV18
abundance: -
j_gene: TRBJ1-1

CDR3aa: CASSGRQGLPSYEQYF
CDR3nt: TGTGCCAGTAGCGGGAGGCAGGGGCTCCCTTCCTACGAGCAGTACTTC
d_gene: -
v_gene: TRBV19
abundance: -
j_gene: TRBJ2-7

CDR3aa: CASGLSSYEQYF
CDR3nt: TGTGCTAGTGGCCTTTCCTCCTACGAGCAGTACTTC
d_gene: -
v_gene: TRBV12-5
abundance: -
j_gene: TRBJ2-7